A single TCR beta chain is shown here with its context. Its antigen is undetermined. A read error may be the cause here, since a much bigger clone is one base away. CDR1 and CDR2 (germline): SQVTM, ANQGSEA. The CDR3 loop spans 10 amino acids. This sample was taken from a study of T-cell reconstitution after alpha-beta-depleted transplantation in children. Study observations and caveats: Some patients owed their high day-60 TCRbeta diversity to surviving recipient T cells and thymic progenitors. One year after transplant, T-cell counts and diversity came mostly from newly produced T cells. Several hundred expanded graft clones reportedly were the source of alpha-beta T cells about two months after transplant.

Unique molecular identifiers tagged the TCRbeta library. A single record per CDR3 protein comes from TCRdb applying MiXCR to the PCR reads. The data show hundreds of thousands of distinct CDR3 sequences, 13% seen once. This sequence was found in a girl aged 2-10 years with congenital amegakaryocytic thrombocytopenia, due to receive a stem cell transplant. V usage is TRBV29-1 and J usage is TRBJ2-1, with D possibly TRBD1 on 5 matching bases. The material sequenced was PBMCs, taken before TCRalphabeta/CD19-depleted stem cell transplant. The CDR3 here is CSGREDELFF. In DNA form, the CDR3 reads TGCAGCGGCAGGGAAGATGAGCTGTTCTTC.